This T cell receptor (beta chain) is from a study of T cells in localized non-small cell lung cancer. Study-wide results and caveats: Owing to sequencing of a solitary tumor region, heterogeneity cannot be discounted.

For this clone: Its matching antigen is unknown.

The CDR3 covers 14 residues. Germline CDR1 reads SGHRS; CDR2 reads YFSETQ. Trimming pared 4 bases from V and 8 bases from J, leaving 16 bases between. TCRdb's copy holds only in-frame clones and misses some; the assay was immunoSEQ multiplex PCR. The table has around 19,000 clones, about 89% seen once. This clonotype was obtained from a man between 40 and 70 years old with stage II squamous cell lung carcinoma. The input for sequencing was PBMCs, taken before any cancer treatment. The rearrangement links TRBV5-1 to TRBJ2-4; D is possibly TRBD1 or TRBD2 (5 bases each). Written as DNA, the CDR3 is TGCGCCAGCAGCCTCGGGACCTCCCTAGACATTCAGTACTTC. Protein product: CASSLGTSLDIQYF.